Each of the 13 T cell receptor beta chains below was sequenced from the same sample in a study of blood T cell repertoires in COVID-19. Only in-frame clones appear in the TCRdb table, and some are missing; sequencing was by immunoSEQ multiplex PCR. This table holds 400,000 to 450,000 clones, over 75% found once. Sequenced: peripheral blood. The receptors originated from a middle-aged woman with COVID-19, enrolled during active disease.

The V gene is TRBV28, the J gene TRBJ1-2; D may be TRBD1 (6 bases). V lost 8 bases, J lost 4 bases, and 17 bases lay in between. The CDR3 sequence is 14 residues long. Germline V lookup: CDR1 MDHEN, CDR2 SYDVKM. In DNA, the CDR3 is TGTGCCAGCGGCCGTACAGGGTCCGGCTATGGCTACACCTTC. It is translated as CASGRTGSGYGYTF.

The chain links TRBV6-5 to TRBJ2-2; TRBD1 might be the D (6 bases). Germline V gene sequence: CDR1 MNHEY, CDR2 SVGAGI. CDR3 length: 14 residues. V was clipped by 5 bases and J by 6 bases, with 13 bases between them. For the CDR3, the DNA is TGTGCCAGCAGTATCTCAGGGGTGGCCGGGGAGCTGTTTTTT. This translates into CASSISGVAGELFF.

The chain uses TRBV5-1 and TRBJ1-5; D possibly corresponds to TRBD1 (5 bases). V dropped 0 bases and J dropped 7 bases, with 5 bases sitting between them. CDR3 size: 12 residues. CDR1 SGHRS and CDR2 YFSETQ come from the germline V gene. The CDR3 here is CASSLEGQPQHF. CDR3 nucleotides: TGCGCCAGCAGCTTGGAGGGGCAGCCCCAGCATTTT.

The CDR3: CATQLSVAPNQPQHF. DNA of the CDR3: TGTGCCACCCAGCTTAGTGTAGCCCCCAATCAGCCCCAGCATTTT. V gene TRBV27 combines with J gene TRBJ1-5; no definite D call. CDR1 is MNHEY and CDR2 is SMNVEV in the germline V gene (reference sequence). This CDR3 is built from 15 residues. V was pared by 10 bases and J by 3 bases, with 19 bases between.

The V gene is TRBV11-2, the J gene TRBJ2-7, with 8 bases identical to TRBD2. The CDR3 extends over 14 amino acids. The trim removed 6 bases at V and 0 bases at J, leaving 4 bases unmatched. CDR1 SGHAT and CDR2 FQNNGV come from the germline V gene. CDR3: CASRQAGASYEQYF. The CDR3 DNA follows: TGTGCCAGCAGACAAGCGGGGGCCTCCTACGAGCAGTACTTC.

The rearrangement uses TRBV5-1 and TRBJ2-7, with unresolved D. CDR1 and CDR2 from the germline V gene are SGHRS and YFSETQ. The CDR3 totals 12 residues. Trimming removed 2 bases from V and 5 bases from J, with 8 bases in between. This chain's CDR3 is CASSFPLDEQYF. CDR3 nucleotides: TGCGCCAGCAGCTTCCCCCTAGACGAGCAGTACTTC.

V and J are TRBV27 and TRBJ1-2, with D tentatively TRBD1 (6 bases). Germline loops: CDR1 MNHEY, CDR2 SMNVEV (reference sequence). The V and J ends lost 6 bases and 4 bases respectively, with 12 bases between them. The CDR3 is 13 residues long. CDR3 region: CASRTTGLYGYTF. CDR3 bases: TGTGCCAGCAGAACAACAGGGCTCTATGGCTACACCTTC.

V gene TRBV20-1 combines with J gene TRBJ1-2; maybe TRBD1 (5 bases). The CDR3 extends over 11 amino acids. Trimming removed 4 bases at V and 4 bases at J, with 7 bases between. CDR1 and CDR2 from the germline V gene are DFQATT and SNEGSKA (reference sequence). CDR3 DNA: TGCAGTGCTACAGGGCCCTATGGCTACACCTTC. This encodes CSATGPYGYTF.

This sequence joins TRBV7-2 and TRBJ2-1, with TRBD2 matching over 12 bases. CDR3 length: 15 amino acids. The ends lost 2 bases at V and 9 bases at J; junction bases unmatched: 5. Germline CDR1 and CDR2: SGHTA and FQGNSA. CDR3 loop: CASSLFLAGGLEQFF. CDR3 in DNA: TGTGCCAGCAGCTTATTCCTAGCGGGGGGGCTTGAGCAGTTCTTC.

This chain joins TRBV6-5 and TRBJ1-1, with 12 bases fitting TRBD1. Trimming cost V 4 bases and J 5 bases; bases outside gene matches: 5. The germline CDR1 and CDR2 sequences are MNHEY and SVGAGI. The CDR3 is made up of 15 amino acids. CDR3 bases: TGTGCCAGCAGTTGGGGACAGGGGGCGCGGACTGAAGCTTTCTTT. Translation gives CASSWGQGARTEAFF.

This clone was found once. V usage is TRBV5-1 and J usage is TRBJ1-1; TRBD1 might be the D (6 bases). CDR1 and CDR2 (germline): SGHRS, YFSETQ. Trimming took off 3 bases at V and 6 bases at J, with 12 bases between the two ends. This CDR3 region has 13 residues. In nucleotides, the CDR3 is TGCGCCAGCAGCTACAGGGTTAGGTCTGAAGCTTTCTTT. Its protein product is CASSYRVRSEAFF.

The V gene is TRBV27, the J gene TRBJ1-2; TRBD1 matches at 8 bases. CDR1 MNHEY and CDR2 SMNVEV come from the germline V gene (reference sequence). The CDR3 consists of 13 residues. Trimming at V came to 5 bases and at J to 3 bases, leaving 2 bases not matched to a gene. Here the CDR3 DNA reads TGTGCCAGCAGTAAACAGGGGGACTATGGCTACACCTTC. Translated, it gives CASSKQGDYGYTF.

Written as DNA, the CDR3 is TGTGCCAGCAGTGTACGGGGAGAAGAGACCCAGTACTTC. Its translation: CASSVRGEETQYF. The rearrangement joins TRBV3-1 (or the pseudogene TRBV3-2) to TRBJ2-5; maybe TRBD2 (5 bases). V lost 6 bases to trimming and J lost 3 bases, with 11 bases between them. CDR3 length: 13 residues. The germline V gene has CDR1 LGHDT and CDR2 YNNKEL (reference sequence).